This entry is about one T cell receptor (beta chain). Other DNA sequences from this sample encode an identical CDR3 as well. The sample originates from a study of cytomegalovirus exposure and HLA in healthy donors. The CDR3 covers 13 residues. From germline, CDR1 is SGHRS and CDR2 YFSETQ. V lost 0 bases and J 1 base, leaving 5 bases between the germline ends. PCR primers comprised 60 Vbeta and 13 Jbeta primers. Using immunoSEQ multiplex PCR, the repertoire was profiled, and TCRdb retains in-frame clones only, with some absent. The table records around 170,000 clones, roughly 80% of them present only once.

The sequenced sample consisted of PBMCs. This rearrangement joins TRBV5-1 to TRBJ2-7, with no clear D. The sequence was obtained from a boy between 2 and 15 years old in good health and CMV-seronegative. The CDR3, as DNA: TGCGCCAGCAGCTTGGGGCAGTCCTACGAGCAGTACTTC. Protein sequence: CASSLGQSYEQYF.